One sample yielded the 2 T cell receptor beta chains listed below, sequenced in a study of shared clonotypes between healthy human individuals. The repertoire was sequenced with immunoSEQ multiplex PCR; TCRdb's copy has only in-frame clones and lacks some. The sample carries about 1.1 million clones, roughly 80% recorded once. Sample: memory CD4+ T cells from PBMCs. Indicated subset: CD45RA-negative fraction. Receptor source: a young man in good health. Some clones in this sample may be carry-over from other donors' samples.

The rearrangement links TRBV5-6 to TRBJ1-2, with a weak D call TRBD1 (5 bases). The germline V gene encodes CDR1 SGHDT and CDR2 YYEEEE. V was pared by 6 bases and J by 5 bases, with 14 bases between. This CDR3 contains 13 residues. CDR3 DNA: TGTGCCAGCACCCTCCCCGGGGGATATGGCTACACCTTC. This codes for CASTLPGGYGYTF.

J is TRBJ1-1 and V is TRBV11-1; D perhaps matches TRBD1 (5 bases). CDR3 size: 15 residues. The germline V gene encodes CDR1 SGHAT and CDR2 FQDESV (reference sequence). V lost 4 bases and J 2 bases, leaving 14 bases between the germline ends. This chain's CDR3 is CASSWSRQKNTEAFF. The DNA for the CDR3 is TGTGCCAGCAGCTGGTCCAGACAGAAAAACACTGAAGCTTTCTTT. Combining the CDR3 with reference TRBV11-1 and TRBJ1-1 gives the whole variable domain EAEVAQSPRYKITEKSQAVAFWCDPISGHATLYWYRQILGQGPELLVQFQDESVVDDSQLPKDRFSAERLKGVDSTLKIQPAELGDSAMYLCASSWSRQKNTEAFFGQGTRLTVV.